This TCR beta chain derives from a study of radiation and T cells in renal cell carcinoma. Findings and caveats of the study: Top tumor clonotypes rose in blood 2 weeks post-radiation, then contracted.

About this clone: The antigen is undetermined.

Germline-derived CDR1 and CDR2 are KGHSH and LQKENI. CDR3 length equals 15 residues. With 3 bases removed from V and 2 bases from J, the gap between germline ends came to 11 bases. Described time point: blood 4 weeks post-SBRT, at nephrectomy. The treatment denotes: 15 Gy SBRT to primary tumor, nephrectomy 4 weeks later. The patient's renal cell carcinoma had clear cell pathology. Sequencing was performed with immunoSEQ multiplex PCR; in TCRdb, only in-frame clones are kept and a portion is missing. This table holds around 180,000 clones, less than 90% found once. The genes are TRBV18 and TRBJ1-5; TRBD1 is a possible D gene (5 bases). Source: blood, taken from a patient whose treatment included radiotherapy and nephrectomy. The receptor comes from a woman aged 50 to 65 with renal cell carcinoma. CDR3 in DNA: TGTGCCAGCTCACCCGGGGGTCTGGGCAATCAGCCCCAGCATTTT. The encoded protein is CASSPGGLGNQPQHF.